The 18 T cell receptor beta chains below all came from one sample that was sequenced in a study of identical twins. TCRdb processed the 5' RACE reads anew with MiXCR; each CDR3 protein has one entry. The sample lists about 720,000 distinct CDR3 sequences, around 8.6% occurring once. The same data also contributed to another study, on yellow fever vaccine responses in identical twins.

Sequences were obtained from PBMCs. The origin of the receptors is a young woman in good health.

This clonotype was seen a few times. V is TRBV5-6 and J is TRBJ2-1; D tentatively fits TRBD1 or TRBD2 (5 bases each). Between the trimmed V and J ends, which lost 4 bases and 5 bases, there was a span of 19 bases. This CDR3 is built from 16 residues. The germline V gene encodes CDR1 SGHDT and CDR2 YYEEEE. As DNA, the CDR3 is TGTGCCAGCAGCGTAAGACTCGGGACGATTCACAATGAGCAGTTCTTC. It is translated as CASSVRLGTIHNEQFF.

This clonotype was detected only a few times. The chain has TRBV5-5 and TRBJ2-7, with TRBD2 as a possible D gene (6 bases). There are 14 residues in the CDR3. V was shortened by 6 bases and J by 5 bases, with 18 bases between the two germline ends. CDR1 and CDR2 from the germline V gene are SGHKS and YYEKEE (reference sequence). The CDR3 coding sequence is TGTGCCAGCACTTACGGGGGAACCCTCCACGAGCAGTACTTC. The encoded protein is CASTYGGTLHEQYF.

The J gene is TRBJ2-2, the V gene TRBV6-1; D uncertain. Between the trimmed V and J ends, which lost 10 bases and 0 bases, there was a span of 12 bases. The CDR3 has 14 amino acids. Germline CDR1 is MNHNS and CDR2 is SASEGT. Written as DNA, the CDR3 is TGTGCCACCAACAGCGCCGCGAACACCGGGGAGCTGTTTTTT. This gives the protein CATNSAANTGELFF.

This clonotype occurred a few times. The chain combines TRBV7-2 with TRBJ1-6; TRBD1 matches 7 bases. Germline CDR1 is SGHTA and CDR2 is FQGNSA. V lost 3 bases to trimming and J lost 7 bases; unmatched junction nucleotides: 6. The CDR3 extends over 15 amino acids. The CDR3 DNA sequence: TGTGCCAGCAGCTTCACAGGGGCGAAGAATTCACCCCTCCACTTT. Its translation: CASSFTGAKNSPLHF.

This clonotype was counted between two and nine times. This chain joins TRBV12-3 or TRBV12-4 and TRBJ2-7, with 9 positions matching TRBD1. The CDR3 has 12 residues. J was trimmed by 6 bases and V by 7 bases; bases with no gene match: 4. The CDR3 here is CASTGTGREQYF. CDR3 bases: TGTGCCAGCACCGGGACAGGGCGCGAGCAGTACTTC.

This clonotype was seen a few times. The V call is TRBV5-5, the J call TRBJ2-7, with 9 nucleotides matching TRBD1. Germline V gives CDR1 SGHKS, CDR2 YYEKEE (reference sequence). The CDR3 contains 14 residues. With V trimmed by 5 bases and J by 6 bases, 9 bases remained unmatched. As DNA, the CDR3 is TGTGCCAGCAGTTATCCGGGACAGGGTGGCGAGCAGTACTTC. Protein sequence: CASSYPGQGGEQYF.

The CDR3: CASSFGIPQETQYF. The CDR3 region has the DNA TGTGCCAGCAGCTTCGGTATACCCCAAGAGACCCAGTACTTC. The chain recombines TRBV7-6 with TRBJ2-5; D gene unclear. The germline gives CDR1 SGHVS, CDR2 FNYEAQ. This CDR3 has 14 residues. The V end was cut by 3 bases, the J end by 1 base, with 9 bases between. Drawing the rest from reference TRBV7-6 and TRBJ2-5, the complete variable domain is GAGVSQSPRYKVTKRGQDVALRCDPISGHVSLYWYRQALGQGPEFLTYFNYEAQQDKSGLPNDRFSAERPEGSISTLTIQRTEQRDSAMYRCASSFGIPQETQYFGPGTRLLVL.

This clonotype was counted many times. The genes are TRBV7-9 and TRBJ2-2; D may be TRBD1 (5 bases). Trimming shortened V by 5 bases and J by 1 base, and 11 bases separated the two germline ends. Per the germline V gene, CDR1 is SEHNR and CDR2 is FQNEAQ (reference sequence). This CDR3 comprises 15 residues. The CDR3 nucleotides read TGTGCCAGCAGCCTCCTGACAGAGAACACCGGGGAGCTGTTTTTT. Amino acids: CASSLLTENTGELFF.

This clonotype has ten or more counts. The chain has TRBV9 and TRBJ2-1; D is undetermined. Per germline, CDR1 SGDLS and CDR2 YYNGEE. Trimming removed 4 bases at V and 4 bases at J, with 15 bases between. The CDR3 length is 15 residues. The DNA of the CDR3 is TGTGCCAGCAGCCTTGAGCAGGAAAGGTACAATGAGCAGTTCTTC. Translating gives CASSLEQERYNEQFF.

This rearrangement joins TRBV5-1 to TRBJ1-2, with D unclear. The germline V gene encodes CDR1 SGHRS and CDR2 YFSETQ. The CDR3 length is 19 residues. The ends were cut back, 0 bases at V and 2 bases at J, with 23 bases in the middle. The CDR3 coding sequence is TGCGCCAGCAGCTTGGCATCCCCAATCTGGGGAAAACTCAACTATGGCTACACCTTC. This sequence encodes CASSLASPIWGKLNYGYTF. Full variable domain (remainder filled in from reference TRBV5-1 and TRBJ1-2): KAGVTQTPRYLIKTRGQQVTLSCSPISGHRSVSWYQQTPGQGLQFLFEYFSETQRNKGNFPGRFSGRQFSNSRSEMNVSTLELGDSALYLCASSLASPIWGKLNYGYTFGSGTRLTVV.

Only a few counts were recorded for this clonotype. J is TRBJ1-4 and V is TRBV18; the D is unclear. Germline values: CDR1 KGHSH, CDR2 LQKENI. The CDR3 runs to 13 residues. V dropped 8 bases and J dropped 3 bases, with 10 bases sitting between them. CDR3 in DNA: TGTGCCAGCGAACAGTCCTCTAATGAAAAACTGTTTTTT. Its translation: CASEQSSNEKLFF.

This clonotype was recorded many times. The rearrangement links TRBV6-6 to TRBJ1-2; D not resolved. V lost 10 bases, J lost 2 bases, and 11 bases lay in between. CDR1 is MNHNY, CDR2 SVGAGI, per germline (reference sequence). This CDR3 comprises 12 residues. As DNA, the CDR3 is TGTGCCACCCGAGAGTACAACTATGGCTACACCTTC. Its translation is CATREYNYGYTF.

The rearrangement joins TRBV18 to TRBJ2-7; D is undetermined. Trimming took 1 base from V and 0 from J, leaving 13 bases between them. Germline-derived CDR1 and CDR2 are KGHSH and LQKENI. The CDR3 contains 16 residues. CDR3 amino acids: CASSPLPKGFSYEQYF. The CDR3 DNA reads TGTGCCAGCTCACCACTACCGAAAGGGTTCTCCTACGAGCAGTACTTC. Full variable domain (missing parts from reference TRBV18 and TRBJ2-7): NAGVMQNPRHLVRRRGQEARLRCSPMKGHSHVYWYRQLPEEGLKFMVYLQKENIIDESGMPKERFSAEFPKEGPSILRIQQVVRGDSAAYFCASSPLPKGFSYEQYFGPGTRLTVT.

This clonotype was seen a few times. The V and J genes are TRBV20-1 and TRBJ2-3, with unresolved D. The ends were cut back, 3 bases at V and 5 bases at J, with 6 bases in the middle. The CDR3 runs 11 residues. CDR1 and CDR2 from the germline V gene are DFQATT and SNEGSKA (reference sequence). The CDR3 reads CSASQLDTQYF. The CDR3 region has the DNA TGCAGTGCTAGCCAGTTAGATACGCAGTATTTT.

This clonotype was seen many times. This chain uses TRBV7-8 with TRBJ2-3, with 7 bases aligning to TRBD2. The J segment lost 1 base and the V segment lost 3 bases, leaving 10 bases of the junction unmatched. The CDR3 has 17 residues. From germline, CDR1 is SGHVS and CDR2 FQNEAQ. CDR3 protein: CASSFYVVRGGTDTQYF. The CDR3 nucleotides are TGTGCCAGCAGCTTTTACGTGGTCCGGGGGGGCACAGATACGCAGTATTTT.

This clonotype was recorded at least ten times. The chain employs TRBV12-3 or TRBV12-4 and TRBJ2-1, with D uncertain. V was trimmed by 1 base and J by 6 bases, leaving 7 bases between them. The CDR3 has 13 amino acids. In DNA, the CDR3 is TGTGCCAGCAGTTTAGGGCCCTTCAATGAGCAGTTCTTC. Translated: CASSLGPFNEQFF.

This clonotype was recorded a few times. The chain combines TRBV15 with TRBJ2-7; D remains ambiguous. V was cut by 1 base and J by 4 bases, with 8 bases left in between. This CDR3 spans 13 amino acids. The V gene's germline CDR1 is LNHNV and CDR2 YYDKDF (reference sequence). DNA for the CDR3: TGTGCCACCAGCAGAGGCCAAGAGTACGAGCAGTACTTC. Residues: CATSRGQEYEQYF.

This clonotype was recorded at least ten times. The chain is built from TRBV12-3 or TRBV12-4 and TRBJ2-1; TRBD1 might be the D (6 bases). V lost 6 bases to trimming and J lost 5 bases, with 11 bases between them. The CDR3 spans 13 residues. The CDR3 coding sequence is TGTGCCAGCAGGGCCGGGACAAACAATGAGCAGTTCTTC. It codes for CASRAGTNNEQFF.